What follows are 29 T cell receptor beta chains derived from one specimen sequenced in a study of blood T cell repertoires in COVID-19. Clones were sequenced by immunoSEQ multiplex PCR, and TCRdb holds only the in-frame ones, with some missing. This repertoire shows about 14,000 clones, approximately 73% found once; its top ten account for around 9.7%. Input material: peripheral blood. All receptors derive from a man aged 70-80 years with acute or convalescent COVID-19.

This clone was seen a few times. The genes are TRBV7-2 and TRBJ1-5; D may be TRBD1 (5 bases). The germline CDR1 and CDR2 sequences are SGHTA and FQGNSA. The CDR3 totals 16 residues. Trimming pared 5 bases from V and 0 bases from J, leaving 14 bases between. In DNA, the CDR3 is TGTGCCAGCAGCGTCCGCCGGGGGGATAGCAATCAGCCCCAGCATTTT. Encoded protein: CASSVRRGDSNQPQHF.

Here the CDR3 DNA reads TGTGCCAGCTCACCAGTCCAGGGGGTAATGTATGAGCAGTTCTTC. It specifies CASSPVQGVMYEQFF. The rearrangement joins TRBV18 to TRBJ2-1, with TRBD1 matching 7 bases. V lost 2 bases, J lost 8 bases, and 9 bases stayed unmatched. The CDR3 has 15 residues. The germline V gene has CDR1 KGHSH and CDR2 LQKENI.

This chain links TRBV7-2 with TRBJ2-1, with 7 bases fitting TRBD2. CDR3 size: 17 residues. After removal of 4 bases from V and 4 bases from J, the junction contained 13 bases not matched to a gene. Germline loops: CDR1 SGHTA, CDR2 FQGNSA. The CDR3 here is CASSSSGRRGSYNEQFF. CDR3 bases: TGTGCCAGCAGCTCCTCAGGCAGGCGGGGGAGTTACAATGAGCAGTTCTTC.

CDR3 sequence: CASSMRQGKRSQHF. CDR3 DNA: TGTGCCAGTAGTATGAGACAGGGCAAACGATCCCAGCATTTT. The chain joins TRBV19 to TRBJ1-5, with 7 bases lining up with TRBD1. The CDR3 runs to 14 residues. With 3 bases clipped from V and 11 bases from J, the junction kept 10 bases outside the gene matches. Per the germline V gene, CDR1 is LNHDA and CDR2 is SQIVND (reference sequence).

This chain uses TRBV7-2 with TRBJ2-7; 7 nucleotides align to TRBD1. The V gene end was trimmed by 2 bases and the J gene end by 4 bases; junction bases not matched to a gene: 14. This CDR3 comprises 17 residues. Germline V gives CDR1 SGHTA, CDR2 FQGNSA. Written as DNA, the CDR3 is TGTGCCAGCAGCTTAAGGGTGGTAGGGGGCGCAGGATACGAGCAGTACTTC. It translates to CASSLRVVGGAGYEQYF.

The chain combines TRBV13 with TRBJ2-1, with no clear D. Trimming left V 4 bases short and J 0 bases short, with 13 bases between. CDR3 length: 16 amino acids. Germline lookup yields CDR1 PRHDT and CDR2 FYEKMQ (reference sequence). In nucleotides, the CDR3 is TGTGCCAGCAGCTATAGTACCGGGTTCTCCTACAATGAGCAGTTCTTC. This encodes CASSYSTGFSYNEQFF.

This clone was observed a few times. The chain's CDR3 is CAWSFGGIQETQYF. The CDR3 DNA reads as TGTGCCTGGAGTTTTGGGGGGATCCAAGAGACCCAGTACTTC. The chain couples TRBV30 to TRBJ2-5, with D maybe TRBD2 (6 bases). Germline V gene data show CDR1 as GTSNPN and CDR2 as SVGIG (reference sequence). The CDR3 spans 14 residues. Deletions cut 2 bases from V and 1 base from J, with 11 bases between.

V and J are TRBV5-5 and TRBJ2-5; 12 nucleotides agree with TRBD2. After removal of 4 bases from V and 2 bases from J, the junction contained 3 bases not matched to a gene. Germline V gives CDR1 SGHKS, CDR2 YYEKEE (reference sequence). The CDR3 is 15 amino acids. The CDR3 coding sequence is TGTGCCAGCAGCATAGGACTAGCGGGACAAGAGACCCAGTACTTC. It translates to CASSIGLAGQETQYF.

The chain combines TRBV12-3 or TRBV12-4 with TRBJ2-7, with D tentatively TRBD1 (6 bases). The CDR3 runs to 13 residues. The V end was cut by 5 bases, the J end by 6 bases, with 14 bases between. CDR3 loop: CASSRDTPAEQYF. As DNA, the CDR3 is TGTGCCAGCAGTCGGGACACCCCCGCCGAGCAGTACTTC.

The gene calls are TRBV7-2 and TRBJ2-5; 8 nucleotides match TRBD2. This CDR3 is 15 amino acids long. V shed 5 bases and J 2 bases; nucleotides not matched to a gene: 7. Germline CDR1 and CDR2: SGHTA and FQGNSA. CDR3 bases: TGTGCCAGCAGCCCTTTAGCGGGGCCACAAGAGACCCAGTACTTC. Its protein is CASSPLAGPQETQYF.

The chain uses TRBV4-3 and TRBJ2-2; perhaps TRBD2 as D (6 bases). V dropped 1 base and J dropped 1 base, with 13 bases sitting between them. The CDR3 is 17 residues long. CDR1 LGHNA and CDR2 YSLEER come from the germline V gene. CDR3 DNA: TGCGCCAGCAGCCAAGGGTTCCGGGACTTGAACACCGGGGAGCTGTTTTTT. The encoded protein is CASSQGFRDLNTGELFF.

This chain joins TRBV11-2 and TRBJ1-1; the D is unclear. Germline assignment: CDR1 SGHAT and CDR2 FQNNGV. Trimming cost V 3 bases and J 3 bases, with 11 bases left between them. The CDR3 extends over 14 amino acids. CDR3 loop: CASSLFTGDTEAFF. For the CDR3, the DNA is TGTGCCAGCAGCTTGTTTACCGGGGACACTGAAGCTTTCTTT.

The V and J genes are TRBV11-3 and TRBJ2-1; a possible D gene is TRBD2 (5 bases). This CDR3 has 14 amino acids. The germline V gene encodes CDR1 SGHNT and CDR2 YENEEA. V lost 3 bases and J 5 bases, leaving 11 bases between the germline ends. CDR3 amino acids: CASSFRGNHNEQFF. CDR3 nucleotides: TGTGCCAGCAGCTTCAGAGGGAACCACAATGAGCAGTTCTTC.

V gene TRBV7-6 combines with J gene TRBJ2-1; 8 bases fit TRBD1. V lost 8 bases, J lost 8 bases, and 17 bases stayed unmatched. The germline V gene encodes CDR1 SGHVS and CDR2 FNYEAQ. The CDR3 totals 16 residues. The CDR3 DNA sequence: TGTGCCAGCTCTTCATTAGGGGCAGGGGGCGCGGATGAGCAGTTCTTC. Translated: CASSSLGAGGADEQFF. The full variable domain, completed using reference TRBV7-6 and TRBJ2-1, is GAGVSQSPRYKVTKRGQDVALRCDPISGHVSLYWYRQALGQGPEFLTYFNYEAQQDKSGLPNDRFSAERPEGSISTLTIQRTEQRDSAMYRCASSSLGAGGADEQFFGPGTRLTVL.

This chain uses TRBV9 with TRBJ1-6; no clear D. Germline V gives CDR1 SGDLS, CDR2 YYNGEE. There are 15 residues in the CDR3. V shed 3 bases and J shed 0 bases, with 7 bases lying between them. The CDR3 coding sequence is TGTGCCAGCAGCGCACAGAGCTCCTATAATTCACCCCTCCACTTT. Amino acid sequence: CASSAQSSYNSPLHF. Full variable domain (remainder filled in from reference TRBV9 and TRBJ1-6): DSGVTQTPKHLITATGQRVTLRCSPRSGDLSVYWYQQSLDQGLQFLIQYYNGEERAKGNILERFSAQQFPDLHSELNLSSLELGDSALYFCASSAQSSYNSPLHFGNGTRLTVT.

CDR3 sequence reads: CAWSPDRYEQFF. Here the CDR3 DNA reads TGTGCCTGGAGTCCGGACAGGTATGAGCAGTTCTTC. This sequence joins TRBV30 and TRBJ2-1; TRBD1 matches at 7 bases. The CDR3 is 12 amino acids. The germline gives CDR1 GTSNPN, CDR2 SVGIG (reference sequence). The junction had 3 bases not matched to a gene; V was cut back by 2 bases and J by 8 bases.

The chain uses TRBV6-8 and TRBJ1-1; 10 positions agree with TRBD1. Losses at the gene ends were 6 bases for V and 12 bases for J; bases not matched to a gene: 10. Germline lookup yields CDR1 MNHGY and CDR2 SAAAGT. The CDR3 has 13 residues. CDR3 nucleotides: TGTGCCAGCAGCCCCGGGACAGGGGCGCCGTCTTTCTTT. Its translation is CASSPGTGAPSFF.

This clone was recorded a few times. The CDR3 sequence: CASSPGGVNTEAFF. The CDR3 DNA sequence: TGTGCCAGCAGCCCGGGTGGAGTGAACACTGAAGCTTTCTTT. The chain couples TRBV3-1 (or the pseudogene TRBV3-2) to TRBJ1-1, with D hard to call. Trimming took off 4 bases at V and 0 bases at J, with 9 bases between the two ends. Germline loops: CDR1 LGHDT, CDR2 YNNKEL (reference sequence). The CDR3 extends over 14 amino acids.

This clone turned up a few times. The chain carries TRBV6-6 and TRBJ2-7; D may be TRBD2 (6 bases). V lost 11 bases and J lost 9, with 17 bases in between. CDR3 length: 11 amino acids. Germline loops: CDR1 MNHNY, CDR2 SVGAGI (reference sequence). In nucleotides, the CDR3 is TGTGCCGCCGGAGGGGATAGGGTGCAGTACTTC. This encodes CAAGGDRVQYF.

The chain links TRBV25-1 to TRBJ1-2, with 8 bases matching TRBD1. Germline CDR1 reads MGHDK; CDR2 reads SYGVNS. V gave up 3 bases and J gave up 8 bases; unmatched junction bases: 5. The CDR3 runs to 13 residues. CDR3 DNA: TGTGCCAGCAGTGAGGGGACAGGTAAAGGCTACACCTTC. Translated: CASSEGTGKGYTF.

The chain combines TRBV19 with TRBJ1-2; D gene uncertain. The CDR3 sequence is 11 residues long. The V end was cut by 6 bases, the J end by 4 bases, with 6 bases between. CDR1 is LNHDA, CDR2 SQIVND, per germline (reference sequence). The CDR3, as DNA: TGTGCCAGTAGGCGGGGCTATGGCTACACCTTC. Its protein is CASRRGYGYTF.

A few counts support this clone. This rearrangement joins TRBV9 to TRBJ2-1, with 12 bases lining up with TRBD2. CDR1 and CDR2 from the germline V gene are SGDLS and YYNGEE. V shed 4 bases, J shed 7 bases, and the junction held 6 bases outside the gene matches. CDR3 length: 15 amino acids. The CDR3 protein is CASSSSGRGRNEQFF. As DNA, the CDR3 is TGTGCCAGCAGCTCTAGCGGGAGGGGAAGAAATGAGCAGTTCTTC.

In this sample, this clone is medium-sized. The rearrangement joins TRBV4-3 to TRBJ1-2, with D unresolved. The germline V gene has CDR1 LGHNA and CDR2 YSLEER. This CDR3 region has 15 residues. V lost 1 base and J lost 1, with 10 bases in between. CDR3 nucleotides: TGCGCCAGCAGCCAAGTATTCGCAGATAACTATGGCTACACCTTC. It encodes CASSQVFADNYGYTF.

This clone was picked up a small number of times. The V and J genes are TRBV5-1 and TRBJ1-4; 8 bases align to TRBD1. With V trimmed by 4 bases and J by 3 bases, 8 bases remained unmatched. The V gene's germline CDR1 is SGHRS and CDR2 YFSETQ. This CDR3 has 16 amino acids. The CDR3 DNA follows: TGCGCCAGCAGCCCCGGGACAGGATCTCCTAATGAAAAACTGTTTTTT. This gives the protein CASSPGTGSPNEKLFF.

The chain's CDR3 is CASSFGTSVVTDTQYF. The DNA for the CDR3 is TGTGCCAGCAGCTTCGGGACTAGCGTCGTCACAGATACGCAGTATTTT. This rearrangement joins TRBV5-8 to TRBJ2-3; the match to TRBD2 covers 10 bases. The CDR3 extends over 16 amino acids. V lost 2 bases and J lost 2; bases outside the gene matches: 5. CDR1 is SGHTS, CDR2 YDEGEE, per germline.

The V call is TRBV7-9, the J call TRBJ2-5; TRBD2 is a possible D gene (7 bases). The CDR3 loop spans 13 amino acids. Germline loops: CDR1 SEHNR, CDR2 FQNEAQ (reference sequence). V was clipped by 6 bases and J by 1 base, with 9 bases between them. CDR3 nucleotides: TGTGCCAGCAGGGGGGGGCCCCAAGAGACCCAGTACTTC. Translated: CASRGGPQETQYF.

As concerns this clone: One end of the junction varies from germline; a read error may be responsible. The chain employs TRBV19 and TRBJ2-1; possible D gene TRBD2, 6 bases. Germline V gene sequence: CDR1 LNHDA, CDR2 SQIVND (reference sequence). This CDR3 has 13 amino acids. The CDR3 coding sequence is TGTGCCAGTAGTGTACATGGCGCGGGGTCTCAAGTCTTC. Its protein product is CASSVHGAGSQVF.

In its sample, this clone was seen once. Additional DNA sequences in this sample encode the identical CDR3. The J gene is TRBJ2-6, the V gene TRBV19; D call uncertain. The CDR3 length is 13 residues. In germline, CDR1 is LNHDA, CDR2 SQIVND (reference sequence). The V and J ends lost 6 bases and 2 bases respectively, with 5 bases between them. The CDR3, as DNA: TGTGCCAGTAGGGGCGCTGGGGCCAACGTCCTGACTTTC. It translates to CASRGAGANVLTF.

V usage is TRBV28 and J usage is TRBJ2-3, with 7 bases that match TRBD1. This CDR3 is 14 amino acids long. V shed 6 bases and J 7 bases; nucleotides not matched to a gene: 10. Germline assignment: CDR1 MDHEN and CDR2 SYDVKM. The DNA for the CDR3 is TGTGCCAGCAGCCGCGACAGGGTAGGGAATACGCAGTATTTT. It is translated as CASSRDRVGNTQYF.